This T cell receptor (beta chain) was sequenced in a study of shared clonotypes between healthy human individuals. The CDR3 has 11 amino acids. The germline V gene has CDR1 LNHDA and CDR2 SQIVND (reference sequence). V was pared by 3 bases and J by 4 bases, with 4 bases between. About this clone: Different DNA sequences within this sample yield the same CDR3.

Profiled with immunoSEQ multiplex PCR; TCRdb holds only in-frame clones, not every one. This table has around 500,000 clones, less than 80% appearing once. The V gene is TRBV19, the J gene TRBJ2-7; D remains ambiguous. The clonotype was recovered from a woman between 35 and 50 years old in good health. Some clones in this sample may be carry-over from other donors' samples. What was sequenced was PBMCs. CDR3: CASSIGYEQYF. The CDR3 bases are TGTGCCAGTAGTATTGGTTACGAGCAGTACTTC.